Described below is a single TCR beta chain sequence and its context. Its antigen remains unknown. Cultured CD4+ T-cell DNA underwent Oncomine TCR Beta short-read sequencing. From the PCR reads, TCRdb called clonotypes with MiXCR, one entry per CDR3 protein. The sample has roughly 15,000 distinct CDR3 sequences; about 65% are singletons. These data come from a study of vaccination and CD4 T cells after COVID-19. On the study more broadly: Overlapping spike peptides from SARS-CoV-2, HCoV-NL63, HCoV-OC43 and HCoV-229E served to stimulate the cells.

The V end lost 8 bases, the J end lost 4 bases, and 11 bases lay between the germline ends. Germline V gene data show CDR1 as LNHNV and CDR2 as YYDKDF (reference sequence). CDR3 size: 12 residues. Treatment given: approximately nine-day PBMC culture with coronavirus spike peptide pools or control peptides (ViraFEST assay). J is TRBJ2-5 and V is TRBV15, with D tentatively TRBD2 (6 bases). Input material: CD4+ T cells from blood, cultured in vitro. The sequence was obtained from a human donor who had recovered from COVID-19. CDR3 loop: CATAEGGETQYF. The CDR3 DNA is TGTGCCACCGCGGAGGGCGGAGAGACCCAGTACTTC.